In its sample, the clone carrying this TCR beta chain was seen a few times. What it binds is not known. Using a J-beta primer mix together with a sample-barcoded 5' primer, a second PCR was run for roughly 6 to 11 cycles. TCRdb ran MiXCR on the 5' RACE reads and lists one entry per CDR3 protein. The sample has about 1.4 million distinct CDR3 sequences, approximately 59% seen once. The data derive from a study of blood T cells in healthy people across ages. Study-wide results and caveats: Those diversity estimates obtained from one million T cells were thought to be underestimates.

CDR1 and CDR2 (germline): LGHNA, YNFKEQ. The CDR3 runs to 18 residues. J was trimmed by 2 bases and V by 0 bases; bases with no gene match: 9. The receptor was derived from a man between 18 and 35 years old in good health. The chain employs TRBV4-2 and TRBJ2-1, with TRBD2 identical over 8 bases. Sequenced: blood. CDR3 DNA sequence: TGTGCCAGCAGCCAAGAGGGCCAGGCGGGGGGACCCTACAATGAGCAGTTCTTC. The encoded protein is CASSQEGQAGGPYNEQFF.